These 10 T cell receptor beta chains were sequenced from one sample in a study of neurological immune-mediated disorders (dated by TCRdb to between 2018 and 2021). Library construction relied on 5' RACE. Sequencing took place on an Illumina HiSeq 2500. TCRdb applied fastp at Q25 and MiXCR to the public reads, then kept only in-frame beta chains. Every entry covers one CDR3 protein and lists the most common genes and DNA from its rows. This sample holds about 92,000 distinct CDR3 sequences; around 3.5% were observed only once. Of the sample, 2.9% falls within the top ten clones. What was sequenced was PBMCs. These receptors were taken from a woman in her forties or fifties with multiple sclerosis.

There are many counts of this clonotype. In DNA, the CDR3 is TGTGCCAGCAGTCCCGGTGGCAGTCGGAACACCGGGGAGCTGTTTTTT. Translated: CASSPGGSRNTGELFF. V usage is TRBV12-3 or TRBV12-4 and J usage is TRBJ2-2; D not certain. V shed 5 bases and J shed 1 base, with 14 bases lying between them. This CDR3 has 16 amino acids.

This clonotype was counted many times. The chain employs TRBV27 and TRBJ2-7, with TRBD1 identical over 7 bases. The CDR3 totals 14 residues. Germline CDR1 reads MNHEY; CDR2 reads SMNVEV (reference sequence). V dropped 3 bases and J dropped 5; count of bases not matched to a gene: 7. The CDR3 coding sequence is TGTGCCAGCAGTTTCTCGGACAGGAGGAACGAGCAGTACTTC. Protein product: CASSFSDRRNEQYF.

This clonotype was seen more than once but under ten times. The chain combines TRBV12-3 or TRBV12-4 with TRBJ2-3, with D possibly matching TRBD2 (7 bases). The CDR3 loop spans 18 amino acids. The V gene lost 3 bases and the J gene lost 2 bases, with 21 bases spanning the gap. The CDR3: CASSFSPGRGPNTDTQYF. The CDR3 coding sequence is TGTGCCAGCAGTTTTTCCCCCGGGCGGGGGCCTAACACAGATACGCAGTATTTT.

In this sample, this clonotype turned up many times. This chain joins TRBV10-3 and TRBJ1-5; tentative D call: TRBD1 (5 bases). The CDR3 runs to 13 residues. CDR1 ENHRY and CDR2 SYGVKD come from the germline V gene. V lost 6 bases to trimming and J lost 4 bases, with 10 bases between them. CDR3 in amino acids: CAISRDRNQPQHF. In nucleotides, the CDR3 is TGTGCCATCAGCCGGGACCGAAATCAGCCCCAGCATTTT.

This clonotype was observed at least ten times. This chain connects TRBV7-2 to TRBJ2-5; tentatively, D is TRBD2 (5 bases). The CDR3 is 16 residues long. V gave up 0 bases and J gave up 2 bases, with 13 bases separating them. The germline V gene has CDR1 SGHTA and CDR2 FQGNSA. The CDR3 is CASSLAGSERQETQYF. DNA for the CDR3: TGTGCCAGCAGCTTAGCAGGTAGCGAAAGGCAAGAGACCCAGTACTTC.

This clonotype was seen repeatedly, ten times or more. As DNA, the CDR3 is TGTGCCAGCAGGCCCAAGGGGGGGGCTTATAGCAATCAGCCCCAGCATTTT. This encodes CASRPKGGAYSNQPQHF. The V gene is TRBV6-5, the J gene TRBJ1-5; D may be TRBD1 (6 bases). This CDR3 contains 17 residues. Germline CDR1 reads MNHEY; CDR2 reads SVGAGI. The V and J ends lost 6 bases and 0 bases respectively, with 18 bases between them.

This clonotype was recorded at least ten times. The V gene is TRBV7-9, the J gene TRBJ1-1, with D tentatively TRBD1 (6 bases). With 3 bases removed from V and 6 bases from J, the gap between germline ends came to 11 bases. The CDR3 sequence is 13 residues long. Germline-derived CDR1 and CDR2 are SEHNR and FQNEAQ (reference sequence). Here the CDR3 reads CASSLGGGAEAFF. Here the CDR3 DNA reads TGTGCCAGCAGCTTGGGAGGGGGGGCTGAAGCTTTCTTT.

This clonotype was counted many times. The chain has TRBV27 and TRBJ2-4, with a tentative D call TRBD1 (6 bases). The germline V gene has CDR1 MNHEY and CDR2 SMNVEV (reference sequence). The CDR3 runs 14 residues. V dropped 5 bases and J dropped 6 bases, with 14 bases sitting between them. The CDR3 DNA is TGTGCCAGCAGTGACGGGACATTAAGAAACATTCAGTACTTC. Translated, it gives CASSDGTLRNIQYF.

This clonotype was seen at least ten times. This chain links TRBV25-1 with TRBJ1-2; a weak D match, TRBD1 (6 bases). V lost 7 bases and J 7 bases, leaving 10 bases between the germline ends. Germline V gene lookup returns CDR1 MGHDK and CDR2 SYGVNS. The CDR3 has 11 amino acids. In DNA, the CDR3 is TGTGCCAGCAACACAGGGTTTGGCTACACCTTC. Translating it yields CASNTGFGYTF.

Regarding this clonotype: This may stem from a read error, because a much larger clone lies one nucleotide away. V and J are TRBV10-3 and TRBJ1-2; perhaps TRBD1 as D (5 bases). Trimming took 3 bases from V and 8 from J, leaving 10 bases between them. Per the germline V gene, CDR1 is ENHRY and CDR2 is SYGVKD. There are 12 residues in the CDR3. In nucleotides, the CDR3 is TGTGCCATCAGTGACCGAGGGGAAGGCTACACCTTC. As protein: CAISDRGEGYTF.